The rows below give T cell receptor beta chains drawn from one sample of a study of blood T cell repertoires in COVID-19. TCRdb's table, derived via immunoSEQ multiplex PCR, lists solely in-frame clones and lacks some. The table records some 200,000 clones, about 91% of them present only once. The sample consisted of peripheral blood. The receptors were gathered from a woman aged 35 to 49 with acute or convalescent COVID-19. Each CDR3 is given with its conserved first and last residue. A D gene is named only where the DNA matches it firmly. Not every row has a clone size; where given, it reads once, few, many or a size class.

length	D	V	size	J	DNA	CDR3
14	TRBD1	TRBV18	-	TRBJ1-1	TGTGCCAGCTCACGCGGACAGGAGAACACTGAAGCTTTCTTT	CASSRGQENTEAFF
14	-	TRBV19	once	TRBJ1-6	TGTGCCACTGCCGCGGACCGGGGTAATTCACCCCTCCACTTT	CATAADRGNSPLHF
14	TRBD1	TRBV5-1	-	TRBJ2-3	TGCGCCAGCAGCCTCGACAGGGCGGCAGATACGCAGTATTTT	CASSLDRAADTQYF
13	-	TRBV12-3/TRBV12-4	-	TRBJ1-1	TGTGCCAGCAGGGTCGGGGGGAACACTGAAGCTTTCTTT	CASRVGGNTEAFF
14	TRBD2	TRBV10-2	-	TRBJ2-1	TGCGCCAGCAGTGTAGCGGGGGGTAACAATGAGCAGTTCTTC	CASSVAGGNNEQFF
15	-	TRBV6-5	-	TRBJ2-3	TGTGCCAGCACCGAGGGAGGACAGGGCACAGATACGCAGTATTTT	CASTEGGQGTDTQYF
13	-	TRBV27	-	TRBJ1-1	TGTGCCAGCAGTTTATTCAGGGGCACTGAAGCTTTCTTT	CASSLFRGTEAFF
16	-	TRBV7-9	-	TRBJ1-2	TGTGCCAGCACCTTTGGGGGCCCCTCCGGAGGCTATGGCTACACCTTC	CASTFGGPSGGYGYTF
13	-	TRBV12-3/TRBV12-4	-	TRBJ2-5	TGTGCCAGCAGTGTCGCCGGGGTTCCGACCCAGTACTTC	CASSVAGVPTQYF
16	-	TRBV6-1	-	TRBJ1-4	TGTGCCAGCAGTGACCCTGGGGGCACCTTGAATGAAAAACTGTTTTTT	CASSDPGGTLNEKLFF
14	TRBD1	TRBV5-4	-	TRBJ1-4	TGTGCCAGCAGCCCCAAGGGGGCCCACGAAAAACTGTTTTTT	CASSPKGAHEKLFF